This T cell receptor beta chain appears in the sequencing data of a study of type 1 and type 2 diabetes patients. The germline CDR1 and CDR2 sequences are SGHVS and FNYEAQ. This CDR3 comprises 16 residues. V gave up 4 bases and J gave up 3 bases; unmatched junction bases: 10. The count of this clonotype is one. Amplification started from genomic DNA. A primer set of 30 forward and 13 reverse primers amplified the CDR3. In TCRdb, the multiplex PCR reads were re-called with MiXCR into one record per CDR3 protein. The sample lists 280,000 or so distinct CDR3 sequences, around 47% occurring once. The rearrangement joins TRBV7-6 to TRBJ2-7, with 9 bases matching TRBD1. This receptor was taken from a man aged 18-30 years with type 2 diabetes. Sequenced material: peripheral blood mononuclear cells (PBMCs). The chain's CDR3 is CASSSPGTGSIYEQYF. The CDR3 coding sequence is TGTGCCAGCAGCTCACCAGGGACAGGGTCTATCTACGAGCAGTACTTC.